What follows is one TCR beta chain and its context. Its antigen is currently not known. Base qualities are not provided; no much larger clone lies one nucleotide away. CD8 naive samples consisted of CD45RO-negative cells that were positively selected for CCR7, yielding a CD45RA+CCR7+ population without TemRA cells. The donors were healthy, HIV-negative adults who had no recently reported acute infections or vaccinations. Only Caucasian adults living in Nashville, Tennessee, USA were represented among the donors. Blood was obtained by leukapheresis, after which PBMCs were separated by Ficoll-Histopaque density gradient centrifugation and cryopreserved in liquid nitrogen vapor phase. Analytical flow cytometry was used to check the purity and quantity of each magnetically sorted T cell population. From each sorted fraction, genomic DNA was isolated and quantified by UV absorbance on a Nanodrop 2000c.

TCR CDR3 regions were amplified from genomic DNA by multiplex PCR using the deep immunoSEQ assay. For each cell subset, the extracted genomic DNA was distributed evenly across all wells of several immunoSEQ 96-well plates, and each plate served as one replicate. For sorted subsets, roughly 190 ng of genomic DNA, equivalent to around 31,000 T cell genomes, went into each replicate PCR. The purified libraries were quantified using a Qubit 3.0 fluorometer, sized with a Bioanalyzer 2100, and then quantified again using the KAPA Library Quantification kit. Each immunoSEQ 96-well plate was sequenced on its own single-read 150-cycle Illumina NextSeq 550 flow cell. In the original analysis: Because the immunoSEQ output included only junctional sequences and no quality scores, the filtering could not be the same as the filtering used for full-length reads. To assign V/J genes and CDR3, sequences were annotated against IMGT germline references using PyIR, a Python wrapper for IgBLAST v1.9. Reads were filtered out if the reads had weak V/J assignments (E-value above 1e-6), no CDR3, stop codons, out-of-frame junctions, or ambiguous translated residues. V3J clonotypes were defined as sequences sharing an identical inferred V gene, J gene, and CDR3 amino acid sequence. The percentage overlap between two repertoires was calculated by dividing the number of shared unique clonotypes by the size of the smaller repertoire. Repertoire richness was assessed with RTK rarefaction, the Chao1 estimator, and Recon v2.1 estimates of unobserved clonotypes. Generation probabilities for all TCRbeta clonotypes obtained by the gDNA method from a handful of donors were computed using OLGA. The source is immuneACCESS, and TCRdb retained only in-frame sequences with V and J called. Part of the clones is not carried over; for the studies checked, unresolved V genes explain less than half of this, and the remainder is unexplained. That table is the source of V, J and clone size, and D and trimming were worked out from the DNA. In all, the sample holds 600,000 or so clones, and 95% to 98% of those were seen once. The leading ten clones occupy 0.3% of the sample.

The sample belongs to a study of shared clonotypes between healthy human individuals (dated by TCRdb to 2019 to 2021). Regarding the complete study: A couple of women and a few men aged 18 to 49 years were included in the cohort. To estimate repertoire size and how much clonotypes are shared between individuals, the study performed deep sequencing of blood TCR repertoires from about five healthy adults. To increase sequencing depth and limit assay-specific biases, different laboratories used diverse techniques to prepare libraries and sequence TCR repertoires. Each donor's leukapheresis produced roughly between about 0.8 and 10 billion PBMCs. For each donor, CD4 naive and CD4 memory were each run on three plates, CD8 naive on two plates, and CD8 memory on one plate.

After removal of 5 bases from V and 1 base from J, the junction retains 3 bases not matched to a gene. CDR1 and CDR2 are read off the germline V gene (reference sequence) as SGHKS and YYEKEE. Counted from cysteine to phenylalanine, this CDR3 has 13 amino acids. Left in the record is the CDR3 DNA by itself, 39 bases read in frame from the first base. Results the study describes overall, beyond this receptor: Only blood was sampled, and tissue TCR repertoires likely differ from those in blood. Larger estimated clonotype richness was generally found for naive subsets than for memory subsets. Because the study included only a small number of donors, the genetic and exposure-history diversity represented was limited. Rarefaction of sorted-subset datasets indicated incomplete sequencing despite the large sequencing depth. Pairwise subsampling indicated that sequencing depth was expected to affect the degree of clonotype sharing among donors. When a few donors were compared, the shared fraction of clonotypes was about 5% for naive CD4, less than 4% for naive CD8, roughly 2.5% for memory CD4, and roughly 0.4% for memory CD8. Compared with non-shared clonotypes, clonotypes shared by all four sorted-subset donors had higher generation probabilities.

Sequenced input: naive CD8+ T cells sorted from blood. The cell subset or site label, read with the paper, signifies: CD45RA+CCR7+. This TCR was sampled from a man aged 30 to 39 in good health. The sequence is built from TRBV5-5 and TRBJ2-7; TRBD1 fits 7 bases in the junction. The sequenced DNA is TGTGCCAGCAGAACAGGGGAATCCTACGAGCAGTACTTC. Its translation reads: CASRTGESYEQYF.